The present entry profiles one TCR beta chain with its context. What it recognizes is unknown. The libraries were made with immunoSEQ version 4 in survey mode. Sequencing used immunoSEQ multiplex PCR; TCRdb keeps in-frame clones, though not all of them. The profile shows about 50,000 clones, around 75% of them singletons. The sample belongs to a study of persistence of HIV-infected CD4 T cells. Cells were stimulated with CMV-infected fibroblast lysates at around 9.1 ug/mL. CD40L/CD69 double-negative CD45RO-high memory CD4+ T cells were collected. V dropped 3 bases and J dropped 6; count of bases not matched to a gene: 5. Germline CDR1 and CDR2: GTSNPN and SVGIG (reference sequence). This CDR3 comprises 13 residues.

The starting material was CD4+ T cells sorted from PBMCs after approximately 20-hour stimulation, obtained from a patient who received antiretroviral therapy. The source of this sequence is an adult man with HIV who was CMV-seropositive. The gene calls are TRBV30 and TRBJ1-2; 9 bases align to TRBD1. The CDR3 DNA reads TGTGCCTGGAGCAAACAGGGGGCGGATGGCTACACCTTC. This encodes CAWSKQGADGYTF.